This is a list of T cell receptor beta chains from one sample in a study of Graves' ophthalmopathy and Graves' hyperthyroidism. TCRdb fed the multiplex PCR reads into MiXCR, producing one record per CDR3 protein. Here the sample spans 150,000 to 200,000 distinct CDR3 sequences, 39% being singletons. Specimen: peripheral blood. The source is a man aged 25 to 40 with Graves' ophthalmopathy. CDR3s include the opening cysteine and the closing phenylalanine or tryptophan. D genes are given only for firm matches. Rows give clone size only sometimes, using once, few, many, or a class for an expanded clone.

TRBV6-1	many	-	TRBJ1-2	TGTGCCAGCAGTGACAGGGTCTACCGTGGCTACACCTTC	CASSDRVYRGYTF
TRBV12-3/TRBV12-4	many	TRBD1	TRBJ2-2	TGTGCCAGCAGCCCCGGGACAGATAGCGGGGAGCTGTTTTTT	CASSPGTDSGELFF
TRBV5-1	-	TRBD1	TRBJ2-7	TGCGCCAGCAGCACGGGACAGGGGAACTACGAGCAGTACTTC	CASSTGQGNYEQYF
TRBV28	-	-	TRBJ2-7	TGTGCCAGCAGGCCCCCTACCAGCTACGAGCAGTACTTC	CASRPPTSYEQYF
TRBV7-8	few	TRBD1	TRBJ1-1	TGTGCCAGCTGCAGGACAGGGTCGAACACTGAAGCTTTCTTT	CASCRTGSNTEAFF
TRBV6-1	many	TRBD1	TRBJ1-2	TGTGCCAGCAGTGTGGGACAGGGCGACGGCTACACCTTC	CASSVGQGDGYTF
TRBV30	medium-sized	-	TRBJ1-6	TGTGCCTGGAGTGTACTCGGGAGAGAGAATTCACCCCTCCACTTT	CAWSVLGRENSPLHF
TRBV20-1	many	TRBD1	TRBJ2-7	TGCAGTGCTCCTCCGGGACAGCCCTACGAGCAGTACTTC	CSAPPGQPYEQYF
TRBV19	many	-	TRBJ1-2	TGTGCCAGTAGTATGGGACACCAAACGGGCTATGGCTACACCTTC	CASSMGHQTGYGYTF
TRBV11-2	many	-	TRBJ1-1	TGTGCCAGCAGCTTGGAGACAGGATTAGGGAACACTGAAGCTTTCTTT	CASSLETGLGNTEAFF
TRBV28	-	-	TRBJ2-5	TGTGCCAGCTCCCGGTGGGGCCAAGGGGTGGAGACCCAGTACTTC	CASSRWGQGVETQYF
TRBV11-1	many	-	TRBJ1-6	TGTGCCAGCAGCCGCACAGGGAACAATTCACCCCTCCACTTT	CASSRTGNNSPLHF
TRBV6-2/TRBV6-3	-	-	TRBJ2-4	TGTGCCTGCAGTTTGTTTCTAACCAAAAACATTCAGTACTTC	CACSLFLTKNIQYF
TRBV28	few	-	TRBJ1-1	TGTGCCAGCAGATCCGGGTGGGGGAACACTGAAGCTTTCTTT	CASRSGWGNTEAFF
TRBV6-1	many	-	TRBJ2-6	TGTGCCAGCAGTGAAACATCCTCTGGGGCCAACGTCCTGACTTTC	CASSETSSGANVLTF
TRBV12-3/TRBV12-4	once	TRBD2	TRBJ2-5	TGTGCCAGCAGCCCGCAGCGGGGGGGCGGAGAGACCCAGTACTTC	CASSPQRGGGETQYF
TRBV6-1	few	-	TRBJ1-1	TGTGCCAGCAGTCGGGACACGAACACTGAAGCTTTCTTT	CASSRDTNTEAFF
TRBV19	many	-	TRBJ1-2	TGTGCCAGTAGTATTGGGCAGTCTGGCTACACCTTC	CASSIGQSGYTF
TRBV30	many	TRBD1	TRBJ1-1	TGTGCCTGGAGTCGTGGGCAGGGGGACACTGAAGCTTTCTTT	CAWSRGQGDTEAFF
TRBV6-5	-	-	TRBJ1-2	TGTGCCAGCAGTTACGCGGGGACCGCCCGCCGGGGCTACACCTTC	CASSYAGTARRGYTF
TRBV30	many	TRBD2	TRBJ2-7	TGTGCCTGGAATCTAGCGGGGACCTACGAGCAGTACTTC	CAWNLAGTYEQYF
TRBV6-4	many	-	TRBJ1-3	TGTGCCAGCCGGGACGATTCGAGAAACACCATATATTTT	CASRDDSRNTIYF
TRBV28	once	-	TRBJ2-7	TGTGCCAGCAGTTCGGCCCAGGAGGAAGGCTACGAGCAGTACTTC	CASSSAQEEGYEQYF
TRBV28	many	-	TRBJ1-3	TGTGCCAGCAGTTGGCCCGGGACACGCTCTGGAAACACCATATATTTT	CASSWPGTRSGNTIYF
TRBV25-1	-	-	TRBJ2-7	TGTGCCAGCACCCACCTAGCGTTACAGTACTTC	CASTHLALQYF
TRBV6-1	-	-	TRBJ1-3	TGTGCCAGCAGTCTTGGGACTGGAAACACCATATATTTT	CASSLGTGNTIYF
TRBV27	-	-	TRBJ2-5	TGTGCCAGCAGTCCCGCCTACAGGGTCCAAGGGTCCCAGTACTTC	CASSPAYRVQGSQYF
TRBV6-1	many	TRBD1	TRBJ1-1	TGTGCCAGCAGGGAACCGGGACAGATGAACACTGAAGCTTTCTTT	CASREPGQMNTEAFF
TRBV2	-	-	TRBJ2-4	TGTGCCAGCAGGGACGGACCCAAAAACATTCAGTACTTC	CASRDGPKNIQYF
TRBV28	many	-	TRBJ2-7	TGTGCCAGCAGTTTTGTGACTCCGCTTATCGAGCAGTACTTC	CASSFVTPLIEQYF
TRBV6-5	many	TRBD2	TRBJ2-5	TGTGCCAGCAGTTACCGGGGGGAAGGGACCCAGTACTTC	CASSYRGEGTQYF
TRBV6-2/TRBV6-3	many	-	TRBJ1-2	TGTGCCAGCAGGCCCTTGGAGAGTAACTATGGCTACACCTTC	CASRPLESNYGYTF
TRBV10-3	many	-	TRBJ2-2	TGTGCCATCAGTGGTCGACCGAACACCGGGGAGCTGTTTTTT	CAISGRPNTGELFF
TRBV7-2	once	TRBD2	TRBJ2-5	TGTGCCAGCAGCTTAGCGCGCGGGGGGCCCCAAGAGACCCAGTACTTC	CASSLARGGPQETQYF
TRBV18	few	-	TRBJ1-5	TGTGCCAGCTCTCCAAGCTTTCCAGGGGCAGGCAATCAGCCCCAGCATTTT	CASSPSFPGAGNQPQHF
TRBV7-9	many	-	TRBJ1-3	TGTGCCAGCAGCTTGGGGGATGGAAACACCATATATTTT	CASSLGDGNTIYF